This entry is about one TCR beta chain. Described treatment: some 20 received Ad26.COV2.S at low or high dose, single or two shots; 5 received placebo; per-sample allocation not given. Collection of samples fell on day 63 after the first vaccine or placebo injection. The sample originates from a study of Ad26.COV2.S vaccination and SARS-CoV-2 variants. The CDR3 loop spans 15 amino acids. After removal of 2 bases from V and 7 bases from J, the junction contained 6 bases not matched to a gene. CDR1 is KGHSH and CDR2 is LQKENI in the germline V gene. This table comes from immunoSEQ multiplex PCR, and its TCRdb copy is limited to in-frame clones, with some not included. The table records around 420,000 clones, 88% of them present only once.

V gene TRBV18 combines with J gene TRBJ2-1; 9 bases match TRBD1. The sequencing here drew on peripheral blood, taken in a trial of Ad26.COV2.S vaccine versus placebo. This receptor was obtained from a person between 18 and 65 years old who received the Ad26.COV2.S COVID-19 vaccine or a placebo. CDR3 DNA sequence: TGTGCCAGCTCACCAGGGACAGGGAACAGGAATGAGCAGTTCTTC. Residues: CASSPGTGNRNEQFF. Using reference TRBV18 and TRBJ2-1 for the parts outside the CDR3, the full variable domain is NAGVMQNPRHLVRRRGQEARLRCSPMKGHSHVYWYRQLPEEGLKFMVYLQKENIIDESGMPKERFSAEFPKEGPSILRIQQVVRGDSAAYFCASSPGTGNRNEQFFGPGTRLTVL.